Detailed here is one TCR beta chain. The sample belongs to a study of blood T cell repertoires in COVID-19. Background on the study: PBMCs, B-cell-depleted T cells, or T cells provided the cDNA or gDNA that made up the material.

Those who participated ranged in age from about 18 to 89 years and resided in approximately 26 US areas. Participant-reported clinical history was the basis for cohort assignment. Authors' data handling: Estimates of nucleated cell counts were drawn from the amplification of reference gene primers. Only in-frame clones appear in the TCRdb table, and some are missing; sequencing was by immunoSEQ multiplex PCR. V and J calls and clone size follow that table, whereas D and trimming were derived from the DNA. Here the sample spans 200,000 to 250,000 clones, 86% being singletons. The CDR3 covers 11 residues. CDR1 is DFQATT, CDR2 SNEGSKA, per germline (reference sequence). The junction had 0 bases not matched to a gene; V was cut back by 3 bases and J by 7 bases.

This sequence was found in a woman between 35 and 50 years old with acute COVID-19. The chain joins TRBV20-1 to TRBJ2-7, with TRBD2 matching 10 bases. Sequencing used PBMCs or T cells enriched from blood (not recorded which). The chain's CDR3 is CSARGLAEQYF. Written as DNA, the CDR3 is TGCAGTGCTAGGGGACTAGCGGAGCAGTACTTC.